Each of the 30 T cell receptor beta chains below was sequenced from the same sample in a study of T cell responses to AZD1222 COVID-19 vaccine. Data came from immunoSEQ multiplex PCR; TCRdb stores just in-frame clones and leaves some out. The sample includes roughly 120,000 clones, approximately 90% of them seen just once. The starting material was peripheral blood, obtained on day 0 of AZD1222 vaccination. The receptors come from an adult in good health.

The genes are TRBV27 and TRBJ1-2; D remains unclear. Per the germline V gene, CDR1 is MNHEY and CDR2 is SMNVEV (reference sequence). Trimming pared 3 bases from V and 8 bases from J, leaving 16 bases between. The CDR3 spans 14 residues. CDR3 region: CASSFRTQLGGYTF. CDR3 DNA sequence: TGTGCCAGCAGTTTTAGGACGCAACTAGGGGGCTACACCTTC.

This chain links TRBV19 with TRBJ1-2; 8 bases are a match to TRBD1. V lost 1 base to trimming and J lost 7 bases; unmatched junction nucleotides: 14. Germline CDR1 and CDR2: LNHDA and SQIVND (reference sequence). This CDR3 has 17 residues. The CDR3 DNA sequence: TGTGCCAGTAGTATAGGATCGGACAGGGCCGATTTCGGTGGCTACACCTTC. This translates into CASSIGSDRADFGGYTF.

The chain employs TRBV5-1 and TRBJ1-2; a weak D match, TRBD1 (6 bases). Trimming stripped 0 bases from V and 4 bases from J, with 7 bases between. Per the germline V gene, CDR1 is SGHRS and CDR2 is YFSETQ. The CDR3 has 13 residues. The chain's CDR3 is CASSLEGGYGYTF. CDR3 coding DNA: TGCGCCAGCAGCTTGGAAGGGGGCTATGGCTACACCTTC.

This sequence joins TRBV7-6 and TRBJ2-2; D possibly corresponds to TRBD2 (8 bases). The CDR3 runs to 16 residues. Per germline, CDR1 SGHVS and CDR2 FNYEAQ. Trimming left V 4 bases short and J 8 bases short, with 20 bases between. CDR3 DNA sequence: TGTGCCAGCAGCTCTCCGGGAGGGGGCGGGACAGGGGAGCTGTTTTTT. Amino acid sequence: CASSSPGGGGTGELFF.

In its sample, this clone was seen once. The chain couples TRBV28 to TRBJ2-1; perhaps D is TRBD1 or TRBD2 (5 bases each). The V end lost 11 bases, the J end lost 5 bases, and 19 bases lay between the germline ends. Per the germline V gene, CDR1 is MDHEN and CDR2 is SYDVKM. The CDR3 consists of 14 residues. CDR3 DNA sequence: TGTGCCGCGTTGGGGACGATTGACAACAATGAGCAGTTCTTC. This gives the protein CAALGTIDNNEQFF.

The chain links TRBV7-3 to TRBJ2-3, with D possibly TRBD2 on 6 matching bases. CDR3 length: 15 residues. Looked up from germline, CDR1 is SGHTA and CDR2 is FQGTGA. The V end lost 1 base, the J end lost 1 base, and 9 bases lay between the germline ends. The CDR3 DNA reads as TGTGCCAGCAGCTTAATGGGGGAGGGCACAGATACGCAGTATTTT. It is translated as CASSLMGEGTDTQYF.

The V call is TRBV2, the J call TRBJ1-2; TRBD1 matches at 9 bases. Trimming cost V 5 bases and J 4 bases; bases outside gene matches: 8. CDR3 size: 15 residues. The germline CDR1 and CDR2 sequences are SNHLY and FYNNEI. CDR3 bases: TGTGCCAGCAGTTCCGGGACAGGGTGGGCCTATGGCTACACCTTC. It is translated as CASSSGTGWAYGYTF.

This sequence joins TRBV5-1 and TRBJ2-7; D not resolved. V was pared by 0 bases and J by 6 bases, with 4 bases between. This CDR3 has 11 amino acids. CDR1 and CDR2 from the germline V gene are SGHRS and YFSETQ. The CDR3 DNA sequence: TGCGCCAGCAGCTTGGCCGGCGAGCAGTACTTC. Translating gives CASSLAGEQYF.

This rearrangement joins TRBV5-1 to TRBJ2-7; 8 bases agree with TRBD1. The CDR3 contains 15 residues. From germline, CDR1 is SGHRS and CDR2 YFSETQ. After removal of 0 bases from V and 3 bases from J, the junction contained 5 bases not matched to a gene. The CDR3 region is CASSLALTGVYEQYF. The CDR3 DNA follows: TGCGCCAGCAGCTTGGCCTTGACAGGGGTCTACGAGCAGTACTTC.

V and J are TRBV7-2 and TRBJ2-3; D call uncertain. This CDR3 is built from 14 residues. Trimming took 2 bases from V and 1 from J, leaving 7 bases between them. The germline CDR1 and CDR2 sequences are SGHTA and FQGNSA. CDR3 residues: CASSLTGGTDTQYF. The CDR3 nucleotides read TGTGCCAGCAGCTTAACGGGTGGCACAGATACGCAGTATTTT.

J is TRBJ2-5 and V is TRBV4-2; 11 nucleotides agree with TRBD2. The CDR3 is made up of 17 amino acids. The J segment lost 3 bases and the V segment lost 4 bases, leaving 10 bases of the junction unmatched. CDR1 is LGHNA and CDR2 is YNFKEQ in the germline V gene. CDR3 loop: CASSRQTLAGGEETQYF. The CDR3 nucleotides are TGTGCCAGCAGCCGCCAAACCTTAGCGGGGGGGGAAGAGACCCAGTACTTC.

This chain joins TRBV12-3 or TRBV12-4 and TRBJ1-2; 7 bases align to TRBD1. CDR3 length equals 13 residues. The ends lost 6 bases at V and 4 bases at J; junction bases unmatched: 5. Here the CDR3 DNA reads TGTGCCAGCAGCAGAGGACAGGCCTATGGCTACACCTTC. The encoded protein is CASSRGQAYGYTF.

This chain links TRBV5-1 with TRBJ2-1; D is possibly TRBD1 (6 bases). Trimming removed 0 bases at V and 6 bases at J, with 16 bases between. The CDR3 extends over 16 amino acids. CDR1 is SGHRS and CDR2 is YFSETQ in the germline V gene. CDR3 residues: CASSLEGTTVGNEQFF. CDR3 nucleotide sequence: TGCGCCAGCAGCTTGGAGGGGACAACTGTCGGCAATGAGCAGTTCTTC.

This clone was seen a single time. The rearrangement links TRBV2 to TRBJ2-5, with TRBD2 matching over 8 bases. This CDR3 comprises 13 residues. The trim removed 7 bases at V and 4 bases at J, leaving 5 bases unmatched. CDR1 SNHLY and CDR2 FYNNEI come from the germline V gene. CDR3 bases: TGTGCCAGCACCATGGCGGGGGGAGAGACCCAGTACTTC. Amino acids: CASTMAGGETQYF.

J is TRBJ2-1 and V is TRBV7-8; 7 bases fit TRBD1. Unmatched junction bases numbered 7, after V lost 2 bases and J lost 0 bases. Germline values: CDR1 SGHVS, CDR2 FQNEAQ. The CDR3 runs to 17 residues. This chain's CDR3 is CASSLYLAGGSYNEQFF. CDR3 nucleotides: TGTGCCAGCAGCTTATACCTGGCAGGGGGCTCCTACAATGAGCAGTTCTTC.

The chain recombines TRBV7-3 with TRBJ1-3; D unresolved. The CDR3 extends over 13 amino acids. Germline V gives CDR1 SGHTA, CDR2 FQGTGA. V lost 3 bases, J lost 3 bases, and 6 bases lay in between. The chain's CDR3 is CASSLGGGNTIYF. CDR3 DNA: TGTGCCAGCAGCTTGGGCGGTGGAAACACCATATATTTT.

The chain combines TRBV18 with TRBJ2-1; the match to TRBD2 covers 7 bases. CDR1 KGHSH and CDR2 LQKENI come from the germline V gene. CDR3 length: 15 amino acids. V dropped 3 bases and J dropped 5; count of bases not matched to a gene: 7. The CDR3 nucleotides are TGTGCCAGCTCACCTAAGACTAGCTATGACAATGAGCAGTTCTTC. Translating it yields CASSPKTSYDNEQFF.

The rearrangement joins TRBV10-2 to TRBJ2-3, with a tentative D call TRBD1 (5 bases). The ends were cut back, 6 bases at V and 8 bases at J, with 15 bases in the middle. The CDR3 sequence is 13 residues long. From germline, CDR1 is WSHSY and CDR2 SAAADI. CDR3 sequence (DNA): TGCGCCAGCAGGTCAGGGCTTGCTGGTACGCAGTATTTT. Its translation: CASRSGLAGTQYF.

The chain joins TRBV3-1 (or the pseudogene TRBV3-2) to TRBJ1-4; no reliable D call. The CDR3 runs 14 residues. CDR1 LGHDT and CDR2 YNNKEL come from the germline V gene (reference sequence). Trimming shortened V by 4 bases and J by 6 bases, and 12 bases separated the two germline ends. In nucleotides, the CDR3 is TGTGCCAGCAGCCTATTACCCGAGGATGAAAAACTGTTTTTT. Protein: CASSLLPEDEKLFF.

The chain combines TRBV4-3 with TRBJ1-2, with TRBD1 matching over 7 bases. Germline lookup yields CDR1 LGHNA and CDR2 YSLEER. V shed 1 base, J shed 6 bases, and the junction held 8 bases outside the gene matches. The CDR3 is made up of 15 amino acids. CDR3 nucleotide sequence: TGCGCCAGCAGCCAAGTCCATAAGGGGGCTAATGGCTACACCTTC. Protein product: CASSQVHKGANGYTF.

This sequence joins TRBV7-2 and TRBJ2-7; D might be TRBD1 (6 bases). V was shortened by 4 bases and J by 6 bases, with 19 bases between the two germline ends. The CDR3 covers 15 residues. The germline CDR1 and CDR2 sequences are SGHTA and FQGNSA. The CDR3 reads CASSSGQHPRSEQYF. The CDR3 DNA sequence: TGTGCCAGCAGCTCGGGACAACATCCCCGGAGCGAGCAGTACTTC.

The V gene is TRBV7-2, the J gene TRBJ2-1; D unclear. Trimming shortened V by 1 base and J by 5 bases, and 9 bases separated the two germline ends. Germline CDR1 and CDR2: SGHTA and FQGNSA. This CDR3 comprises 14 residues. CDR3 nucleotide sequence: TGTGCCAGCAGCTTAGTGGGTCCTAACAATGAGCAGTTCTTC. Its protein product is CASSLVGPNNEQFF.

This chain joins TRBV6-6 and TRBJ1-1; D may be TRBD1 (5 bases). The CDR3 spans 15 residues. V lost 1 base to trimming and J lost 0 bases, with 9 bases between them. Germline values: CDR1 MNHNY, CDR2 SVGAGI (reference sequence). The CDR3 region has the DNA TGTGCCAGCAGTTACTGGGCGGGGGTGAACACTGAAGCTTTCTTT. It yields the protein CASSYWAGVNTEAFF.

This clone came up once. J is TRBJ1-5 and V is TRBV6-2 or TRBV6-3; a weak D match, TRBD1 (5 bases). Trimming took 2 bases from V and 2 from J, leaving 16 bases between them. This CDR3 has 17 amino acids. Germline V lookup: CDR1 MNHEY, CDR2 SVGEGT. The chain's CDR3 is CASSYPPREGGNQPQHF. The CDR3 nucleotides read TGTGCCAGCAGTTACCCACCTCGGGAAGGGGGCAATCAGCCCCAGCATTTT.

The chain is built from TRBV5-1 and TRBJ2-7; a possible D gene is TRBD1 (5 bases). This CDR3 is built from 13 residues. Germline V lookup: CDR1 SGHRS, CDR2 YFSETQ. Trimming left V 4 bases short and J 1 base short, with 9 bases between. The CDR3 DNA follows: TGCGCCAGCAGCGCGACAGCTTCCTACGAGCAGTACTTC. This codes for CASSATASYEQYF.

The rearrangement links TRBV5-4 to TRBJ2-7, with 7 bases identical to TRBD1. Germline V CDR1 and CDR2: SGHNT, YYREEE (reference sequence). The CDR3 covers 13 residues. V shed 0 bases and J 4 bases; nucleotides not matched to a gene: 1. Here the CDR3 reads CASSLETGYEQYF. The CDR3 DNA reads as TGTGCCAGCAGCTTGGAGACAGGGTACGAGCAGTACTTC.

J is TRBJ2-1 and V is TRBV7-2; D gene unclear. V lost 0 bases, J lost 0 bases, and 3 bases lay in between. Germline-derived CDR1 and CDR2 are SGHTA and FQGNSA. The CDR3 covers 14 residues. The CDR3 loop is CASSLASSYNEQFF. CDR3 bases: TGTGCCAGCAGCTTAGCTAGCTCCTACAATGAGCAGTTCTTC. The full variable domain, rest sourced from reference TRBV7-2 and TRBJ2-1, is GAGVSQSPSNKVTEKGKDVELRCDPISGHTALYWYRQSLGQGLEFLIYFQGNSAPDKSGLPSDRFSAERTGGSVSTLTIQRTQQEDSAVYLCASSLASSYNEQFFGPGTRLTVL.

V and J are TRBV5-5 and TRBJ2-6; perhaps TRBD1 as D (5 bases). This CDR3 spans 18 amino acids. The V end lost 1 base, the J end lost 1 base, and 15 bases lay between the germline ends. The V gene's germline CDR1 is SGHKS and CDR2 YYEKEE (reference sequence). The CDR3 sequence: CASSLLGLKGSGANVLTF. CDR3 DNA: TGTGCCAGCAGCTTGCTGGGGCTCAAGGGGTCTGGGGCCAACGTCCTGACTTTC.

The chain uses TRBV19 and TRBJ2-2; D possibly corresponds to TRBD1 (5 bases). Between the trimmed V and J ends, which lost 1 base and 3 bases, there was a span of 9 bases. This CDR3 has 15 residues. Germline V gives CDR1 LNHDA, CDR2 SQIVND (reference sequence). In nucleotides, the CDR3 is TGTGCCAGTAGTATAGGTCTAGGGGACACCGGGGAGCTGTTTTTT. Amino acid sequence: CASSIGLGDTGELFF.

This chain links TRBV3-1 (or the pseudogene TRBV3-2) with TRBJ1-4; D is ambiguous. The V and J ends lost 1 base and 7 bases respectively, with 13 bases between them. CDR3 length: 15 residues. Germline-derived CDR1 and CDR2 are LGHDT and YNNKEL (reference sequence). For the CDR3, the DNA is TGTGCCAGCAGCCAAGCGGGGTCGAGGAGTGAAAAACTGTTTTTT. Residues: CASSQAGSRSEKLFF.